Listed below are T cell receptor beta chains from one sample, sequenced in a study of shared clonotypes between healthy human individuals. TCRdb's copy holds only in-frame clones and misses some; the assay was immunoSEQ multiplex PCR. In the table there are about 2 million clones, over 85% of which are singletons. The source material was naive CD8+ T cells sorted from blood. The origin of the receptors is a man younger than 35 in good health. CDR3s include the opening cysteine and the closing phenylalanine or tryptophan. D genes are given only for firm matches. Expanded clones get a size class; other rows say once, few or many, or leave the size out.

TGTGCCAGCAGCTTAAGCGGGGAGACCTACGAGCAGTACTTC CASSLSGETYEQYF - TRBD2 TRBV7-2 14 TRBJ2-7
TGCGCCAGCAGCCCCGTCCCGGGACAGGGTCTGGAGGCTGGAAACACCATATATTTT CASSPVPGQGLEAGNTIYF - TRBD1 TRBV4-3 19 TRBJ1-3
TGTGCCAGCAGCGGAGGAGGTACGCAGTATTTT CASSGGGTQYF - - TRBV6-4 11 TRBJ2-3
TGTGCCAGCAGCCTCTTTCCGGGACAGGGGGCGGAAGGCTACACCTTC CASSLFPGQGAEGYTF - TRBD1 TRBV14 16 TRBJ1-2
TGTGCCAGCTACCAGGAGGGACAGGGGGGCGAGCAGTACTTC CASYQEGQGGEQYF once TRBD1 TRBV6-6 14 TRBJ2-7
TGTGCCAGCAGCTTGGTTCCCGCCATGGGGACAGATACGCAGTATTTT CASSLVPAMGTDTQYF once - TRBV5-6 16 TRBJ2-3
TGTGCCACCAGCTTCCCCGAGGGGGACTATGGCTACACCTTC CATSFPEGDYGYTF - - TRBV15 14 TRBJ1-2
TGTGCCAGCAGCATTAGCGATTACGAGCAGTACTTC CASSISDYEQYF - - TRBV13 12 TRBJ2-7
TGCAGCGTTGAAACGACAGGGGGGATGTATGGCTACACCTTC CSVETTGGMYGYTF - TRBD1 TRBV29-1 14 TRBJ1-2
TGTGCCAGCAGCTTAGGACCCACAGGGGGGGACTATGGCTACACCTTC CASSLGPTGGDYGYTF - TRBD1 TRBV7-9 16 TRBJ1-2
TGTGCCAGCGGCGACCTCCGGACAGGGGGCTATGGCTACACCTTC CASGDLRTGGYGYTF - TRBD1 TRBV6-1 15 TRBJ1-2
TGTGCCAGCAGCTTGGGACAGGGAATCGAAAAACTGTTTTTT CASSLGQGIEKLFF once TRBD1 TRBV5-6 14 TRBJ1-4
TGCAGCGTTGTCATCAGGGGGGTTAACTATGGCTACACCTTC CSVVIRGVNYGYTF - TRBD1 TRBV29-1 14 TRBJ1-2
TGTGCCAGCAGTTACTCCGGAGGGGGAGAGACCCAGTACTTC CASSYSGGGETQYF - - TRBV6-5 14 TRBJ2-5
TGTGCCAGCAGCTATTCGGGGAGCTCCTACGAGCAGTACTTC CASSYSGSSYEQYF - - TRBV11-2 14 TRBJ2-7
TGTGCCAGCAGCCTCGACAGTCCGTATCAGCCCCAGCATTTT CASSLDSPYQPQHF - - TRBV7-9 14 TRBJ1-5
TGTGCCAGCAGTTCTCGACGAGACCCTATAAAACTGTTTTTT CASSSRRDPIKLFF - - TRBV28 14 TRBJ1-4
TGCAGCGTTGAACCTCGACCGGGACTAGCGGAGGGGACAGGTACGCAGTATTTT CSVEPRPGLAEGTGTQYF - TRBD2 TRBV29-1 18 TRBJ2-3
TGTGCCAGCAGCTTTGGACTGGGTTCCGGCAATGAGCAGTTCTTC CASSFGLGSGNEQFF - - TRBV7-9 15 TRBJ2-1
TGTGCCAGCAGGCTAGACTTTGGACAGGTCTACGAGCAGTACTTC CASRLDFGQVYEQYF - TRBD1 TRBV28 15 TRBJ2-7
TGTGCCAGCAGTTTATCGAATGGACAGGGCAAGGTGAACACTGAAGCTTTCTTT CASSLSNGQGKVNTEAFF - TRBD1 TRBV27 18 TRBJ1-1
TGTGCCAGCAGCTTCGGCGGGAGCTACGAGCAGTACTTC CASSFGGSYEQYF - TRBD2 TRBV5-5 13 TRBJ2-7
TGTGCCACCAGCCCTGACAGACAGGGGGCATACGAGCAGTACTTC CATSPDRQGAYEQYF - TRBD1 TRBV15 15 TRBJ2-7
TGTGCCAGCAGCTTCCACCAGGGTCAGGGTAATGAAAAACTGTTTTTT CASSFHQGQGNEKLFF - - TRBV7-9 16 TRBJ1-4
TGTGCCAGCAGCTTGGACAGTTCTGGGGCCAACGTCCTGACTTTC CASSLDSSGANVLTF - - TRBV5-4 15 TRBJ2-6
TGTGCCAGCAGCTTGGAAGGACAGGGGGCTTTTAACGAGCAGTACTTC CASSLEGQGAFNEQYF - TRBD1 TRBV5-8 16 TRBJ2-7
TGCAGCGTTGATGGGGCGAAAGAGACCCAGTACTTC CSVDGAKETQYF - - TRBV29-1 12 TRBJ2-5